This T cell receptor (beta chain) is from a study of T cell responses to AZD1222 COVID-19 vaccine. On this clone: Its antigen is currently unknown.

Clones were read by immunoSEQ multiplex PCR, and TCRdb kept only the in-frame ones, dropping some. The table records about 120,000 clones, 85% to 90% of them present only once. CDR1 is MNHEY and CDR2 is SVGAGI in the germline V gene. V gave up 6 bases and J gave up 9 bases, with 14 bases separating them. This CDR3 spans 12 amino acids. General study findings and limits: Among the donors, most were white British and more were female, and clonal diversity was possibly underestimated. Seropositive at baseline were only a handful of AZD1222 recipients. Two AZD1222 doses significantly raised spike-specific TCR breadth and depth over controls.

The input for sequencing was peripheral blood, taken on day 0 of AZD1222 vaccination. The V and J genes are TRBV6-5 and TRBJ2-5; D not resolved. This clonotype was sampled from an adult in good health. The CDR3, as DNA: TGTGCCAGCAGCCGCGACCCAAGGGCCCAGTACTTC. This encodes CASSRDPRAQYF.